This T cell receptor (beta chain) was captured by sequencing in a study of regulatory T cells in long-lasting Graves disease. About the research overall: Antithyroid drugs had been given to newly diagnosed Graves' patients for under 3 months.

Building the TCR beta libraries relied on iRepertoire HTBI primers, and CDR3 regions underwent Arm-PCR. One entry per CDR3 protein, called by TCRdb with MiXCR from the multiplex PCR reads. The sample lists 450,000 to 600,000 distinct CDR3 sequences, approximately 13% occurring once. Time point of the sample: newly diagnosed GD, antithyroid drugs for less than 3 months. PBMCs provided the RNA from which the TCR library was made. Graves' disease diagnosis used American Thyroid Association guidelines. In Xi'an, China, an endocrinology department was the source of patients. The ends were cut back, 6 bases at V and 2 bases at J, with 6 bases in the middle. The CDR3 length is 12 residues. Germline V gene sequence: CDR1 SGHRS, CDR2 YFSETQ. The data also belong to a second study, concerning T cells in Graves' hyperthyroidism and ophthalmopathy. That report notes: Expanded thyroid clonotypes (above 0.001) were mostly also found in blood.

Sample: peripheral blood mononuclear cells (PBMCs), taken at new diagnosis, from a patient treated with antithyroid drugs. This chain uses TRBV5-1 with TRBJ2-1; unclear D gene. The source of this sequence is a man aged 25-45 years with Graves disease. The CDR3 DNA sequence: TGCGCCAGCAAAGAGGCCTACAATGAGCAGTTCTTC. This gives the protein CASKEAYNEQFF.